A single sample is the source of the 21 T cell receptor beta chains below, sequenced in a study of cytomegalovirus exposure and HLA in healthy donors. The repertoire was sequenced with immunoSEQ multiplex PCR; TCRdb's copy has only in-frame clones and lacks some. The table includes more than 130,000 clones, around 88% detected once. Sequenced: PBMCs. These receptors were obtained from a woman under 30 in good health and CMV-seropositive.

The chain joins TRBV5-1 to TRBJ2-3, with 14 bases that match TRBD2. After removal of 4 bases from V and 4 bases from J, the junction contained 2 bases not matched to a gene. CDR3 length equals 15 residues. Germline lookup yields CDR1 SGHRS and CDR2 YFSETQ. CDR3 protein: CASSMGLAGADTQYF. The CDR3 DNA follows: TGCGCCAGCAGCATGGGACTAGCGGGGGCAGATACGCAGTATTTT.

CDR3 region: CASSSGGYGYTF. CDR3 coding DNA: TGTGCCAGCAGCTCCGGGGGGTATGGCTACACCTTC. The chain combines TRBV7-9 with TRBJ1-2, with TRBD1 as a possible D gene (5 bases). The CDR3 is made up of 12 amino acids. Trimming stripped 4 bases from V and 5 bases from J, with 8 bases between. CDR1 and CDR2 (germline): SEHNR, FQNEAQ (reference sequence).

This clone has only one observation. The chain joins TRBV7-6 to TRBJ1-1, with TRBD1 as a possible D gene (5 bases). Germline V gives CDR1 SGHVS, CDR2 FNYEAQ. The V end was cut by 5 bases, the J end by 6 bases, with 16 bases between. CDR3 length equals 14 residues. CDR3 DNA: TGTGCCAGCAGCCACGGGGGGAGAGGAGCTGAAGCTTTCTTT. It encodes CASSHGGRGAEAFF.

This clone was seen once. The genes are TRBV6-1 and TRBJ2-3; tentatively, D is TRBD1 (5 bases). Germline CDR1 reads MNHNS; CDR2 reads SASEGT. This CDR3 is built from 16 residues. Trimming removed 3 bases at V and 0 bases at J, with 13 bases between. The CDR3 here is CASSEVPGISTDTQYF. The CDR3 DNA sequence: TGTGCCAGCAGTGAGGTTCCAGGGATTAGCACAGATACGCAGTATTTT.

This rearrangement joins TRBV7-9 to TRBJ1-1, with D unresolved. CDR1 and CDR2 (germline): SEHNR, FQNEAQ (reference sequence). Trimming pared 2 bases from V and 0 bases from J, leaving 10 bases between. This CDR3 has 15 amino acids. The CDR3 region has the DNA TGTGCCAGCAGCTTATACTCCGCTATGAACACTGAAGCTTTCTTT. This gives the protein CASSLYSAMNTEAFF.

This chain links TRBV5-1 with TRBJ1-1, with a possible D match to TRBD1 (6 bases). Trimming took 4 bases from V and 5 from J, leaving 15 bases between them. The CDR3 is 14 residues long. Germline assignment: CDR1 SGHRS and CDR2 YFSETQ. The DNA of the CDR3 is TGCGCCAGCAGCAAGGGGCAGGGGACGACTGAAGCTTTCTTT. Its protein is CASSKGQGTTEAFF.

This chain connects TRBV7-8 to TRBJ1-5; 9 positions match TRBD1. The CDR3 length is 20 residues. With 0 bases clipped from V and 6 bases from J, the junction kept 18 bases outside the gene matches. Germline V CDR1 and CDR2: SGHVS, FQNEAQ. DNA for the CDR3: TGTGCCAGCAGCTTAGCGAGTCGAGACAGGGGGATCCCGCCGGGTCAGCCCCAGCATTTT. Residues: CASSLASRDRGIPPGQPQHF.

The chain is built from TRBV6-5 and TRBJ1-5; no definite D call. In germline, CDR1 is MNHEY, CDR2 SVGAGI. Trimming took 3 bases from V and 3 from J, leaving 9 bases between them. CDR3 length: 14 amino acids. Written as DNA, the CDR3 is TGTGCCAGCAGTTATAACGGTTACAATCAGCCCCAGCATTTT. Translating it yields CASSYNGYNQPQHF.

This rearrangement joins TRBV28 to TRBJ1-2; D is unclear. Germline CDR1 is MDHEN and CDR2 is SYDVKM. V dropped 6 bases and J dropped 6 bases, with 11 bases sitting between them. The CDR3 totals 12 residues. The CDR3 loop is CASRRVSDGYTF. Here the CDR3 DNA reads TGTGCCAGCAGGAGGGTTTCAGATGGCTACACCTTC.

The chain employs TRBV6-1 and TRBJ2-7; weak D call: TRBD2 (5 bases). Trimming removed 10 bases at V and 0 bases at J, with 19 bases between. The CDR3 extends over 15 amino acids. CDR1 and CDR2 (germline): MNHNS, SASEGT. CDR3 in amino acids: CATDGRTASSYEQYF. CDR3 in DNA: TGTGCCACCGATGGCCGGACTGCGAGCTCCTACGAGCAGTACTTC.

The rearrangement uses TRBV6-1 and TRBJ1-2, with D unclear. The CDR3 sequence is 15 residues long. Trimming pared 6 bases from V and 8 bases from J, leaving 22 bases between. Germline V gene lookup returns CDR1 MNHNS and CDR2 SASEGT. The DNA of the CDR3 is TGTGCCAGCAGCCGAGGTTATTTGGGAGGGAGCGGCTACACCTTC. Amino acid sequence: CASSRGYLGGSGYTF.

This chain links TRBV6-1 with TRBJ2-3; the match to TRBD2 covers 10 bases. CDR3 size: 14 residues. J was trimmed by 7 bases and V by 6 bases; bases with no gene match: 7. From germline, CDR1 is MNHNS and CDR2 SASEGT. The CDR3 DNA sequence: TGTGCCAGCAGCACCGGGACTAGCGTAAATACGCAGTATTTT. The encoded protein is CASSTGTSVNTQYF.

The chain has TRBV28 and TRBJ1-6; no definite D call. The CDR3 loop spans 18 amino acids. Germline loops: CDR1 MDHEN, CDR2 SYDVKM. V lost 1 base and J 1 base, leaving 14 bases between the germline ends. Here the CDR3 DNA reads TGTGCCAGCAGTTTATCCCGTGGGTGGCGGTCCTATAATTCACCCCTCCACTTT. This sequence encodes CASSLSRGWRSYNSPLHF.

V usage is TRBV7-2 and J usage is TRBJ1-4; D unclear. The V end lost 3 bases, the J end lost 5 bases, and 4 bases lay between the germline ends. Germline V gene data show CDR1 as SGHTA and CDR2 as FQGNSA. CDR3 length equals 12 residues. In DNA, the CDR3 is TGTGCCAGCAGCTTCTTCAATGAAAAACTGTTTTTT. Protein sequence: CASSFFNEKLFF.

This rearrangement joins TRBV19 to TRBJ2-2, with 7 bases matching TRBD1. CDR1 and CDR2 (germline): LNHDA, SQIVND (reference sequence). Trimming cost V 5 bases and J 5 bases; bases outside gene matches: 8. The CDR3 contains 15 residues. The CDR3 here is CASSRGQAPTGELFF. The CDR3 nucleotides are TGTGCCAGTAGTCGAGGACAGGCGCCAACCGGGGAGCTGTTTTTT. The full variable domain, with the rest looked up from reference TRBV19 and TRBJ2-2, is DGGITQSPKYLFRKEGQNVTLSCEQNLNHDAMYWYRQDPGQGLRLIYYSQIVNDFQKGDIAEGYSVSREKKESFPLTVTSAQKNPTAFYLCASSRGQAPTGELFFGEGSRLTVL.

The chain recombines TRBV19 with TRBJ1-5, with 8 bases aligning to TRBD1. This CDR3 contains 15 residues. V shed 9 bases, J shed 3 bases, and the junction held 10 bases outside the gene matches. The germline gives CDR1 LNHDA, CDR2 SQIVND (reference sequence). CDR3 sequence: CARGGTGTSNQPQHF. The CDR3 nucleotides read TGTGCCAGGGGGGGGACAGGCACTTCCAATCAGCCCCAGCATTTT.

The chain uses TRBV30 and TRBJ1-2; the D gene is possibly TRBD1 (5 bases). Trimming removed 2 bases from V and 4 bases from J, with 14 bases in between. This CDR3 spans 14 amino acids. Germline V lookup: CDR1 GTSNPN, CDR2 SVGIG (reference sequence). The CDR3: CAWSRQGRFYGYTF. The CDR3 DNA sequence: TGTGCCTGGAGTCGCCAGGGAAGATTCTATGGCTACACCTTC.

The rearrangement links TRBV9 to TRBJ1-6; 12 bases fit TRBD1. The CDR3 totals 15 residues. The trim removed 4 bases at V and 10 bases at J, leaving 6 bases unmatched. Germline V gene lookup returns CDR1 SGDLS and CDR2 YYNGEE. The CDR3 sequence is CASSPRDRGRSPLHF. The DNA of the CDR3 is TGTGCCAGCAGCCCCCGGGACAGGGGGCGGTCACCCCTCCACTTT.

This chain uses TRBV4-1 with TRBJ2-3, with 14 bases matching TRBD2. The germline V gene encodes CDR1 MGHRA and CDR2 YSYEKL. Germline trimming cut 0 bases from V and 2 bases from J; bases unmatched to any gene: 7. CDR3 length equals 19 residues. CDR3 DNA: TGCGCCAGCAGCCAAGATGGGACTAGCGGGGGTCCACCCACAGATACGCAGTATTTT. Its protein is CASSQDGTSGGPPTDTQYF.

The genes are TRBV18 and TRBJ1-4; D is possibly TRBD1 (6 bases). Trimming took 6 bases from V and 3 from J, leaving 17 bases between them. Germline values: CDR1 KGHSH, CDR2 LQKENI. CDR3 length equals 16 residues. CDR3 loop: CASSIGQPGPNEKLFF. The DNA of the CDR3 is TGTGCCAGCTCCATAGGACAGCCCGGGCCTAATGAAAAACTGTTTTTT.

This chain links TRBV27 with TRBJ2-7; tentative D call: TRBD2 (5 bases). Trimming removed 3 bases from V and 0 bases from J, with 9 bases in between. CDR3 size: 14 residues. The germline gives CDR1 MNHEY, CDR2 SMNVEV (reference sequence). DNA of the CDR3: TGTGCCAGCAGTTTTCGGGAAGGCTCCTACGAGCAGTACTTC. Translated, it gives CASSFREGSYEQYF.